What follows describes a single TCR beta chain. Antigen specificity is unknown. The data derive from a study of blood T cells in healthy people across ages. As for the study in general: In model experiments, template switching was able to capture about one barcoded beta molecule for every two T cells that were present.

Study conclusions and caveats: Donor CMV status, an unknown factor, possibly confounded changes in expanded clonotypes. Measured against age, TCR beta diversity per million T cells decreased in a roughly linear manner.

The CDR3 runs 13 residues. The V and J ends lost 3 bases and 9 bases respectively, with 15 bases between them. A sample-barcoded 5' primer and a J-beta primer mix were used in a second PCR of about 7 to 12 cycles. Each cDNA molecule, via a template-switch adaptor with 12 random nucleotides, was tagged. A single record per CDR3 protein comes from TCRdb applying MiXCR to the 5' RACE reads. Of 700,000 to 950,000 distinct CDR3 sequences listed, about 42% are singletons. The chain links TRBV12-3 or TRBV12-4 to TRBJ2-7; D call uncertain. The sequence was collected from a woman aged 55-70 years in good health. The sample consisted of blood. The CDR3 bases are TGTGCCAGCAGTTTCGGTGACATACCTGTGCAGTACTTC. Residues: CASSFGDIPVQYF.